The 27 T cell receptor beta chains presented below share a single source sample, sequenced in a study of human T cells and chemical hapten exposure (dated by TCRdb to the early 2020s). The sample's time point label, decoded: pre-sensitization, week 0. What the treatment or condition label conveys for this sample: therapeutic diphenylcyclopropenone sensitization with weekly scalp DPC. Libraries were built with RACE. The listed sequencing device is NextSeq 500. The raw public data were reprocessed by TCRdb itself: fastp quality trimming at Q25, MiXCR clonotype calling, in-frame beta chains only. Merged by CDR3 protein, the rows form single entries marked with the most common genes and DNA. Recorded for this sample are fewer than 150,000 distinct CDR3 sequences; 13% of them occurred a single time. The ten largest clones take up around 2.7% of the sample. The sample here was whole blood, taken in connection with sensitization to the hapten diphenylcyclopropenone (DPC). The receptor source for this set is a young woman with alopecia areata. Some clones in this sample may be carry-over from other donors' samples.

The rearrangement uses TRBV6-1 and TRBJ2-7, with D possibly TRBD1 on 6 matching bases. This CDR3 has 16 amino acids. V was trimmed by 1 base and J by 0 bases, leaving 13 bases between them. In germline, CDR1 is MNHNS, CDR2 SASEGT. The CDR3 spells CASSEEDRNSSYEQYF. For the CDR3, the DNA is TGTGCCAGCAGTGAAGAGGACAGAAACAGCTCCTACGAGCAGTACTTC.

The chain has TRBV28 and TRBJ2-4, with TRBD1 matching 7 bases. V shed 6 bases and J 7 bases; nucleotides not matched to a gene: 9. Germline CDR1 reads MDHEN; CDR2 reads SYDVKM. The length of the CDR3 is 14 residues. CDR3 sequence (DNA): TGTGCCAGCAGCCGCCGCCCCAGGGGGAACATTCAGTACTTC. Amino acids: CASSRRPRGNIQYF.

The chain has TRBV7-9 and TRBJ2-1; 10 bases are shared with TRBD1. Germline V gene sequence: CDR1 SEHNR, CDR2 FQNEAQ (reference sequence). CDR3 size: 15 residues. V lost 5 bases, J lost 5 bases, and 6 bases stayed unmatched. The CDR3 region is CASSKGTGVNNEQFF. CDR3 DNA: TGTGCCAGCAGCAAAGGGACAGGGGTCAACAATGAGCAGTTCTTC. Supplemented by reference TRBV7-9 and TRBJ2-1, the full variable domain reads DTGVSQNPRHKITKRGQNVTFRCDPISEHNRLYWYRQTLGQGPEFLTYFQNEAQLEKSRLLSDRFSAERPKGSFSTLEIQRTEQGDSAMYLCASSKGTGVNNEQFFGPGTRLTVL.

This clonotype was seen ten or more times. The chain joins TRBV29-1 to TRBJ1-1; 7 nucleotides line up with TRBD1. Germline V CDR1 and CDR2: SQVTM, ANQGSEA. V was pared by 3 bases and J by 1 base, with 2 bases of the junction left unmatched. The CDR3 is 13 amino acids. CDR3 in DNA: TGCAGCGTTGATCGACAGGGGAACACTGAAGCTTTCTTT. Its translation is CSVDRQGNTEAFF.

The gene calls are TRBV11-2 and TRBJ1-2; TRBD1 matches at 11 bases. This CDR3 is built from 15 residues. J gave up 7 bases and V 4 bases, and 8 bases lay outside the gene matches. CDR1 is SGHAT, CDR2 FQNNGV, per germline. The CDR3 bases are TGTGCCAGCAGCTCCACCGGGACAGGGGGTTCTGGCTACACCTTC. The encoded protein is CASSSTGTGGSGYTF. Full variable domain (outside the CDR3, taken from reference TRBV11-2 and TRBJ1-2): EAGVAQSPRYKIIEKRQSVAFWCNPISGHATLYWYQQILGQGPKLLIQFQNNGVVDDSQLPKDRFSAERLKGVDSTLKIQPAKLEDSAVYLCASSSTGTGGSGYTFGSGTRLTVV.

This chain links TRBV28 with TRBJ2-2; a possible D gene is TRBD1 (6 bases). Trimming stripped 3 bases from V and 7 bases from J, with 6 bases between. CDR1 and CDR2 (germline): MDHEN, SYDVKM. This CDR3 comprises 12 residues. The chain's CDR3 is CASSLGHGELFF. The CDR3 coding sequence is TGTGCCAGCAGTTTGGGACACGGGGAGCTGTTTTTT.

This chain's CDR3 is CASSPAVHSNQPQHF. CDR3 in DNA: TGTGCCAGCAGCCCCGCCGTACATAGCAATCAGCCCCAGCATTTT. The chain couples TRBV7-8 to TRBJ1-5; D remains unclear. This CDR3 is 15 amino acids long. V lost 5 bases to trimming and J lost 0 bases, with 11 bases between them. CDR1 SGHVS and CDR2 FQNEAQ come from the germline V gene.

This clonotype has just a few counts. The chain combines TRBV3-1 with TRBJ2-4; 8 bases line up with TRBD1. CDR1 LGHDT and CDR2 YNNKEL come from the germline V gene (reference sequence). The ends lost 3 bases at V and 6 bases at J; junction bases unmatched: 7. This CDR3 comprises 15 residues. In nucleotides, the CDR3 is TGTGCCAGCAGCCACTTTGGACAGGGAGTAAACATTCAGTACTTC. This gives the protein CASSHFGQGVNIQYF. Full variable domain (remainder filled in from reference TRBV3-1 and TRBJ2-4): DTAVSQTPKYLVTQMGNDKSIKCEQNLGHDTMYWYKQDSKKFLKIMFSYNNKELIINETVPNRFSPKSPDKAHLNLHINSLELGDSAVYFCASSHFGQGVNIQYFGAGTRLSVL.

This clonotype was recorded many times. CDR3 sequence reads: CASSPSSYEQYF. The DNA for the CDR3 is TGTGCCAGCAGTCCGTCGAGCTACGAGCAGTACTTC. This chain links TRBV18 with TRBJ2-7, with no clear D. The germline gives CDR1 KGHSH, CDR2 LQKENI. This CDR3 spans 12 amino acids. Trimming cost V 8 bases and J 3 bases, with 11 bases left between them.

In its sample, this clonotype was seen many times. The chain is built from TRBV5-1 and TRBJ1-2; possible D gene TRBD1, 5 bases. CDR3 length equals 13 residues. Germline-derived CDR1 and CDR2 are SGHRS and YFSETQ. V was cut by 6 bases and J by 2 bases, with 11 bases left in between. CDR3 DNA: TGCGCCAGCAACCACGGGGCCAACTATGGCTACACCTTC. Translation gives CASNHGANYGYTF.

This chain joins TRBV6-1 and TRBJ1-5; D not certain. V lost 2 bases, J lost 4 bases, and 12 bases lay in between. The CDR3 covers 15 residues. The germline V gene encodes CDR1 MNHNS and CDR2 SASEGT. This chain's CDR3 is CASSETRQGNQPQHF. The CDR3 region has the DNA TGTGCCAGCAGTGAAACGAGGCAAGGGAATCAGCCCCAGCATTTT.

This clonotype was detected ten times or more. The gene calls are TRBV28 and TRBJ1-2; D is possibly TRBD1 (6 bases). Looked up from germline, CDR1 is MDHEN and CDR2 is SYDVKM. The CDR3 runs 13 residues. Trimming took off 7 bases at V and 5 bases at J, with 14 bases between the two ends. CDR3 residues: CASIPQGIYGYTF. The DNA of the CDR3 is TGTGCCAGCATACCGCAGGGGATATATGGCTACACCTTC.

This clonotype was detected only a few times. The chain uses TRBV18 and TRBJ2-1; 7 positions match TRBD1. Germline loops: CDR1 KGHSH, CDR2 LQKENI. The CDR3 extends over 15 amino acids. The V gene end was trimmed by 4 bases and the J gene end by 4 bases; junction bases not matched to a gene: 7. The CDR3 here is CASSQTGVRYNEQFF. The CDR3 DNA is TGTGCCAGCTCACAAACAGGGGTAAGATACAATGAGCAGTTCTTC.

This clonotype was detected a few times. J is TRBJ1-5 and V is TRBV6-2 or TRBV6-3; no clear D gene. Trimming pared 7 bases from V and 2 bases from J, leaving 18 bases between. CDR3 size: 16 residues. The V gene's germline CDR1 is MNHEY and CDR2 SVGEGT. The CDR3 loop reads CASTVAGIYGNQPQHF. CDR3 DNA sequence: TGTGCCAGCACTGTGGCGGGGATATACGGCAATCAGCCCCAGCATTTT.

There are a few counts of this clonotype. This chain uses TRBV6-6 with TRBJ2-5; D not certain. The V and J ends lost 5 bases and 7 bases respectively, with 14 bases between them. This CDR3 has 13 amino acids. The germline V gene encodes CDR1 MNHNY and CDR2 SVGAGI (reference sequence). The CDR3 DNA is TGTGCCAGCAGTATCACGAGCGATGGGACCCAGTACTTC. Encoded protein: CASSITSDGTQYF.

CDR3 in DNA: TGTGCCAGCAGGAGGACAGTCTCGAACACCGGGGAGCTGTTTTTT. It translates to CASRRTVSNTGELFF. V usage is TRBV11-2 and J usage is TRBJ2-2, with TRBD1 as a possible D gene (6 bases). The CDR3 length is 15 residues. The V gene's germline CDR1 is SGHAT and CDR2 FQNNGV. V was pared by 6 bases and J by 0 bases, with 11 bases between.

This clonotype occurred a few times. This chain connects TRBV20-1 to TRBJ1-2; 9 nucleotides agree with TRBD1. Germline V gene data show CDR1 as DFQATT and CDR2 as SNEGSKA (reference sequence). V lost 5 bases, J lost 8 bases, and 9 bases stayed unmatched. CDR3 length: 13 amino acids. CDR3 in DNA: TGCAGTGCTGACCGGGACAGGGTACAAGGCTACACCTTC. Translation gives CSADRDRVQGYTF.

This clonotype was seen a few times. The chain couples TRBV19 to TRBJ2-7; D is unresolved. This CDR3 region has 13 residues. V lost 5 bases to trimming and J lost 7 bases, with 15 bases between them. The germline V gene encodes CDR1 LNHDA and CDR2 SQIVND (reference sequence). As DNA, the CDR3 is TGTGCCAGTAGTGCCGGACCCGTGAGTGAGCAGTACTTC. Encoded protein: CASSAGPVSEQYF.

This clonotype came up many times. V is TRBV27 and J is TRBJ1-5, with D uncertain. Germline CDR1 and CDR2: MNHEY and SMNVEV (reference sequence). Trimming removed 0 bases from V and 6 bases from J, with 12 bases in between. This CDR3 has 15 residues. CDR3 bases: TGTGCCAGCAGTTTATCAGGGTACAGCGGTCAGCCCCAGCATTTT. It specifies CASSLSGYSGQPQHF.

The V gene is TRBV6-5, the J gene TRBJ2-1; the D is unclear. The germline V gene encodes CDR1 MNHEY and CDR2 SVGAGI. V gave up 0 bases and J gave up 9 bases, with 9 bases separating them. The CDR3 runs to 13 residues. CDR3 DNA sequence: TGTGCCAGCAGTTACTCTGTGAACACTGAGCAGTTCTTC. Encoded protein: CASSYSVNTEQFF.

This clonotype was found a few times. The CDR3 sequence: CASSLSWDSSYEQYF. As DNA, the CDR3 is TGTGCCAGCAGCTTGTCCTGGGACAGCTCCTACGAGCAGTACTTC. The V call is TRBV7-7, the J call TRBJ2-7; 7 bases match TRBD1. The CDR3 is 15 amino acids. The germline CDR1 and CDR2 sequences are SSHAT and FNYEAQ (reference sequence). The trim removed 3 bases at V and 0 bases at J, leaving 5 bases unmatched.

This sequence joins TRBV18 and TRBJ1-4; TRBD1 might be the D (6 bases). CDR1 is KGHSH and CDR2 is LQKENI in the germline V gene. V lost 3 bases to trimming and J lost 5 bases, with 19 bases between them. The CDR3 loop spans 17 amino acids. The CDR3 sequence: CASSPSFGKGVNEKLFF. CDR3 coding DNA: TGTGCCAGCTCACCCTCGTTCGGGAAGGGGGTGAATGAAAAACTGTTTTTT.

V is TRBV19 and J is TRBJ1-4; no definite D call. The CDR3 runs 14 residues. Trimming left V 6 bases short and J 3 bases short, with 11 bases between. Germline V gives CDR1 LNHDA, CDR2 SQIVND (reference sequence). CDR3 loop: CASRQRSSNEKLFF. The CDR3 DNA follows: TGTGCCAGTAGACAGCGTTCGTCTAATGAAAAACTGTTTTTT. Full variable domain (remainder filled in from reference TRBV19 and TRBJ1-4): DGGITQSPKYLFRKEGQNVTLSCEQNLNHDAMYWYRQDPGQGLRLIYYSQIVNDFQKGDIAEGYSVSREKKESFPLTVTSAQKNPTAFYLCASRQRSSNEKLFFGSGTQLSVL.

This sequence joins TRBV6-5 and TRBJ1-1, with D perhaps matching TRBD1 (5 bases). The CDR3 extends over 12 amino acids. Per the germline V gene, CDR1 is MNHEY and CDR2 is SVGAGI. The V end was cut by 5 bases, the J end by 7 bases, with 11 bases between. The CDR3 reads CASSGLGGEAFF. CDR3 DNA: TGTGCCAGCAGTGGGTTGGGGGGTGAAGCTTTCTTT.

This clonotype turned up a few times. CDR3 sequence reads: CSAGGAVGVHTEAFF. The DNA for the CDR3 is TGCAGCGCCGGTGGGGCAGTCGGGGTTCACACTGAAGCTTTCTTT. V usage is TRBV29-1 and J usage is TRBJ1-1, with TRBD1 as a possible D gene (5 bases). There are 15 residues in the CDR3. The ends were cut back, 7 bases at V and 3 bases at J, with 21 bases in the middle. CDR1 and CDR2 (germline): SQVTM, ANQGSEA.

The V and J genes are TRBV11-2 and TRBJ1-2; weak D call: TRBD1 (5 bases). CDR3 length equals 15 residues. The ends were cut back, 6 bases at V and 3 bases at J, with 17 bases in the middle. Germline V gene sequence: CDR1 SGHAT, CDR2 FQNNGV. This chain's CDR3 is CASSSGTPLDYGYTF. The CDR3 DNA reads as TGTGCCAGCAGTTCCGGGACGCCGCTTGACTATGGCTACACCTTC.

In this sample, this clonotype turned up a few times. The J gene is TRBJ2-4, the V gene TRBV5-4; maybe TRBD1 (6 bases). Trimming shortened V by 3 bases and J by 3 bases, and 13 bases separated the two germline ends. The CDR3 extends over 15 amino acids. Germline V gene data show CDR1 as SGHNT and CDR2 as YYREEE (reference sequence). The CDR3 is CASSSTGTLKNIQYF. CDR3 DNA sequence: TGTGCCAGCAGCTCGACCGGGACACTCAAAAACATTCAGTACTTC.